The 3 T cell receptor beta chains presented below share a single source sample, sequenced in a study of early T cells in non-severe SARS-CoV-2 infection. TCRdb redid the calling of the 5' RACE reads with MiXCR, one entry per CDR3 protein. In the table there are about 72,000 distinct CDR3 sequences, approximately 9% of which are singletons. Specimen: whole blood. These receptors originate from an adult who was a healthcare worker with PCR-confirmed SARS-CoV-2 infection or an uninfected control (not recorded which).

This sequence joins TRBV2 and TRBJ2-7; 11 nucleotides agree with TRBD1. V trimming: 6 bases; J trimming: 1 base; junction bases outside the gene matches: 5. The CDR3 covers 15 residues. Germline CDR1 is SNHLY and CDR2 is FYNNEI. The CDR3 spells CASRDRDRGSYEQYF. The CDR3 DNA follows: TGTGCCAGCAGAGACCGGGACAGGGGGTCCTACGAGCAGTACTTC.

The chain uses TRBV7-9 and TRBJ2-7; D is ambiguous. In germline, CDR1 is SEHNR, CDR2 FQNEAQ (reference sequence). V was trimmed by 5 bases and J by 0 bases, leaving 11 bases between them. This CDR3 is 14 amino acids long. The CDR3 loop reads CASSKSSSSYEQYF. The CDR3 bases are TGTGCCAGCAGCAAGAGTAGCAGCTCCTACGAGCAGTACTTC.

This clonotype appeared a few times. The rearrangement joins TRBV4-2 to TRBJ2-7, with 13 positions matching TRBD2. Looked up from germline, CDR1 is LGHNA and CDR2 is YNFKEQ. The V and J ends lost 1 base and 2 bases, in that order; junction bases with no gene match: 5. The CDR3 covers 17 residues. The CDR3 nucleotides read TGTGCCAGCAGCCAAGCTACGGGACTAGCGGGACCCTACGAGCAGTACTTC. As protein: CASSQATGLAGPYEQYF.